The T cell receptor (beta chain) described here comes from a study of beta chain features in type 1 diabetes. Study conclusions and caveats: Unsettled here was the matter of whether HLA type influences TCRB rearrangement. People with Type 1 diabetes carried modestly yet significantly shorter TCRB CDR3s in all four CD4+ subsets.

About this clone itself: Its target is unknown.

Expressed TCRB transcripts were sequenced because the entire RNA isolate underwent reverse transcription. Data came from immunoSEQ multiplex PCR; TCRdb stores just in-frame clones and leaves some out. The table includes over 650,000 clones, about 14% detected once. This CDR3 spans 15 amino acids. CDR1 is SGHRS and CDR2 is YFSETQ in the germline V gene. The ends were cut back, 4 bases at V and 5 bases at J, with 18 bases in the middle. The TCR originated in a man between 18 and 35 years old with type 1 diabetes. This chain connects TRBV5-1 to TRBJ1-1; D uncertain. The sequencing input was naive CD4+ T cells from blood. The CDR3 loop is CASSNQPEAGTEAFF. In nucleotides, the CDR3 is TGCGCCAGCAGCAATCAACCGGAGGCGGGGACTGAAGCTTTCTTT.